The TCR beta chain described here comes from a study of blood T cell repertoires in COVID-19. The repertoire was sequenced with immunoSEQ multiplex PCR; TCRdb's copy has only in-frame clones and lacks some. The sample includes 250,000 to 350,000 clones, 88% of them seen just once. Trimming took 0 bases from V and 2 from J, leaving 9 bases between them. This CDR3 comprises 15 residues. From germline, CDR1 is SGHRS and CDR2 YFSETQ. Sequenced sample: PBMCs or T cells enriched from blood (not recorded which). The V gene is TRBV5-1, the J gene TRBJ1-5; D not certain. This clonotype was obtained from a woman aged 55 to 70 in a cohort exposed to, infected with or recovered from COVID-19 (not recorded which). The CDR3 region is CASSLADGGNQPQHF. Here the CDR3 DNA reads TGCGCCAGCAGCTTGGCCGACGGGGGCAATCAGCCCCAGCATTTT.